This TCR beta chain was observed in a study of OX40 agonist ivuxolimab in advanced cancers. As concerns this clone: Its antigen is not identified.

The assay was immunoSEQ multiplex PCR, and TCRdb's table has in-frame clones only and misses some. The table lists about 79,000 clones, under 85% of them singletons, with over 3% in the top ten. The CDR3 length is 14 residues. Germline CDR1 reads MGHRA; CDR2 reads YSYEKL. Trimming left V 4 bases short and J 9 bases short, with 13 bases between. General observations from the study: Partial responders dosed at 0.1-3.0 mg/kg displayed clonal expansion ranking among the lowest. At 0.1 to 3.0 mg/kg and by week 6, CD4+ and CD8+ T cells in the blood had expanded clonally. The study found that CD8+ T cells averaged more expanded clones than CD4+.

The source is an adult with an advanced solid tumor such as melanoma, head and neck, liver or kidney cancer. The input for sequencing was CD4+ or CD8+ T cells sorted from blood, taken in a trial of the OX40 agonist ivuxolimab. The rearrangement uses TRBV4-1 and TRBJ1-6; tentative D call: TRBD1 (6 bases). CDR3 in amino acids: CASSLPGAGSPLHF. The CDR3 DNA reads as TGCGCCAGCAGCCTTCCGGGGGCAGGTTCACCCCTCCACTTT.